This TCR beta chain was captured by sequencing in a study of metastatic and nonmetastatic thyroid tumors. Background on the study: Repertoire data that came from the blood and tumor or nodule tissue of malignant and benign thyroid patients were compared.

TCRdb used MiXCR to call clones anew from the PCR reads. The sample lists over 15,000 clones, over 20% occurring once. Patients underwent thyroid surgery, and none had received any treatment before it. The CDR3 loop spans 15 amino acids. The V end lost 0 bases, the J end lost 2 bases, and 8 bases lay between the germline ends. Germline CDR1 LGHNA, CDR2 YNFKEQ. This clone ranks as medium-sized (0.01 to 0.1%). This TCR was sampled from a female donor with papillary thyroid cancer or a benign thyroid nodule (not recorded which). Some clones in this sample may be carry-over from other donors' samples. The V gene is TRBV4-2, the J gene TRBJ2-1; a weak D match, TRBD2 (6 bases). Sequencing was carried out using tumor tissue. In DNA, the CDR3 is TGTGCCAGCAGCCAAGACTTAGCGGCCTACAATGAGCAGTTCTTC. This encodes CASSQDLAAYNEQFF.